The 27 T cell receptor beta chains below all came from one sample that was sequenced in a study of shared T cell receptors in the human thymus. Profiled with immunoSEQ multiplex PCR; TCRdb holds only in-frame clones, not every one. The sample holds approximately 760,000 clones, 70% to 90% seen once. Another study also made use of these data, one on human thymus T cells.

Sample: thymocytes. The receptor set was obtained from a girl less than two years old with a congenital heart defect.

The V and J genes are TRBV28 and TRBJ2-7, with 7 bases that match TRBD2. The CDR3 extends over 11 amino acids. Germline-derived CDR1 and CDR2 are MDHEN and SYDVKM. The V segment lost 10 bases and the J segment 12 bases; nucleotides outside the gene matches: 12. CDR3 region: CANGDYREGYF. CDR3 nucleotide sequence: TGTGCCAACGGGGACTACCGAGAGGGGTACTTC.

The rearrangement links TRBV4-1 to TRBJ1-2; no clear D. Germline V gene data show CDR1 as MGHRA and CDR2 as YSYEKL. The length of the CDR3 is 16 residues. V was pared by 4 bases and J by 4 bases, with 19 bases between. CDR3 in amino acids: CASSPPRLLLGYGYTF. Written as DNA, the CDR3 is TGCGCCAGCAGCCCCCCCCGACTCCTGCTGGGCTATGGCTACACCTTC.

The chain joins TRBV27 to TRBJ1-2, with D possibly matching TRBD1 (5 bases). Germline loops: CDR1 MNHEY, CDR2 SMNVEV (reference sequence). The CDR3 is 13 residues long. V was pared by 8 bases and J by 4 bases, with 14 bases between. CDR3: CASRYNQGYGYTF. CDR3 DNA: TGTGCCAGCCGATATAATCAGGGCTATGGCTACACCTTC.

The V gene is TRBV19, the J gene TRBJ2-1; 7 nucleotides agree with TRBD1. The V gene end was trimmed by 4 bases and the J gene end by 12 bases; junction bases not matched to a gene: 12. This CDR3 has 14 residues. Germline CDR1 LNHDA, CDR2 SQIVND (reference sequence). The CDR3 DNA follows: TGTGCCAGTAGTAGTACGACAGGGAGTATAGGGCAGTTCTTC. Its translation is CASSSTTGSIGQFF. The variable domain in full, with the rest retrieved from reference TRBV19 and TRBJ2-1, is DGGITQSPKYLFRKEGQNVTLSCEQNLNHDAMYWYRQDPGQGLRLIYYSQIVNDFQKGDIAEGYSVSREKKESFPLTVTSAQKNPTAFYLCASSSTTGSIGQFFGPGTRLTVL.

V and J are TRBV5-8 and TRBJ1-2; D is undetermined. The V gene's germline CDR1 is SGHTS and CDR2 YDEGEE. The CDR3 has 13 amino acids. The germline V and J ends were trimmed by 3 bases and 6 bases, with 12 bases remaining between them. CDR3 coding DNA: TGTGCCAGCAGCTCTGCTAAGATCGATGGCTACACCTTC. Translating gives CASSSAKIDGYTF. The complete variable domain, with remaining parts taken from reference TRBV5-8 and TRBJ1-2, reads EAGVTQSPTHLIKTRGQQATLRCSPISGHTSVYWYQQALGLGLQFLLWYDEGEERNRGNFPPRFSGRQFPNYSSELNVNALELEDSALYLCASSSAKIDGYTFGSGTRLTVV.

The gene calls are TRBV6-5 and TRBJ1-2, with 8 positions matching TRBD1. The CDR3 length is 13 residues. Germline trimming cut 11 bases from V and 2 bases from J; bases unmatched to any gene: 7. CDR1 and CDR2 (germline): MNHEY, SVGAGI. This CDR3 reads CAAGRGHNYGYTF. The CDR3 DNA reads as TGTGCCGCGGGCAGGGGGCACAACTATGGCTACACCTTC.

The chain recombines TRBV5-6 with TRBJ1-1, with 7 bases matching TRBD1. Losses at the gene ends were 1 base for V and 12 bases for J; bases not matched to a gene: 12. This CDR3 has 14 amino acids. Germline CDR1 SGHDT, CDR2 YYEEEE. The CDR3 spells CASSLIVPGGRPFF. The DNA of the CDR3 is TGTGCCAGCAGCTTGATTGTCCCAGGGGGACGTCCTTTCTTT.

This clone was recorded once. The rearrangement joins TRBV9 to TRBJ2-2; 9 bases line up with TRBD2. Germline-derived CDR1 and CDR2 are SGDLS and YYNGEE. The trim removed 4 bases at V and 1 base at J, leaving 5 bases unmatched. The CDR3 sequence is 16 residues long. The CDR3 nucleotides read TGTGCCAGCAGCACCCCTAGCGGGGTGAACACCGGGGAGCTGTTTTTT. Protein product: CASSTPSGVNTGELFF.

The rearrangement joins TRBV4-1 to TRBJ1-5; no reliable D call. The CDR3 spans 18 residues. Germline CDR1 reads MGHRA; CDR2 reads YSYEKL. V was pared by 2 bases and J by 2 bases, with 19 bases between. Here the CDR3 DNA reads TGCGCCAGCAGCCAAAATGCGCCCCAGGCCCCACGCAATCAGCCCCAGCATTTT. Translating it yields CASSQNAPQAPRNQPQHF.

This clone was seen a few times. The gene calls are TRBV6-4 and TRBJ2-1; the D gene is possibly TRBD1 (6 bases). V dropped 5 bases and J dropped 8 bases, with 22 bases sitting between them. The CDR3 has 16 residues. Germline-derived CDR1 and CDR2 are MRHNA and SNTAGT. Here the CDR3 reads CASSPTGNVSQYEQFF. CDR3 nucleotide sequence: TGTGCCAGCAGTCCTACAGGGAATGTTTCCCAATATGAGCAGTTCTTC.

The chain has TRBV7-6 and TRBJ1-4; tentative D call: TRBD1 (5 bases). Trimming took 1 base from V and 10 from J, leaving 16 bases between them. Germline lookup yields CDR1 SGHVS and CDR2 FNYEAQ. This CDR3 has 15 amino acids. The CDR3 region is CASSLGGLLVGKLFF. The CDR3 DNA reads TGTGCCAGCAGCTTAGGGGGACTCCTCGTCGGAAAACTGTTTTTT.

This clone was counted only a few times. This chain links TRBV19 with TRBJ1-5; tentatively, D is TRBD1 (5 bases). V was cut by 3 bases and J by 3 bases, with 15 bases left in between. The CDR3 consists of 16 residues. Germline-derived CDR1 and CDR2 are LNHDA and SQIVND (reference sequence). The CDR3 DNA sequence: TGTGCCAGTAGTATGTACGGACACAACAACAATCAGCCCCAGCATTTT. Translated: CASSMYGHNNNQPQHF.

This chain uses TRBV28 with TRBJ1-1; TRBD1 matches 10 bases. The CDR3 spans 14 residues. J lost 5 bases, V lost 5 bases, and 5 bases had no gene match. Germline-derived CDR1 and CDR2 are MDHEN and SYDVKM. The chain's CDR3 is CASSQPGQGTEAFF. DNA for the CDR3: TGTGCCAGCAGTCAACCGGGACAGGGGACTGAAGCTTTCTTT.

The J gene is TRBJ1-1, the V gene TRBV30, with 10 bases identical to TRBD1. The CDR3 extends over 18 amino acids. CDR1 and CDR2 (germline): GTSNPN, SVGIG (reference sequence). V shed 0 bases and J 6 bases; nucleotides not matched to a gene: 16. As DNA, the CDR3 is TGTGCCTGGAGTGTACTAAGCCGAGACAGGGGGCGCTTCCCTGAAGCTTTCTTT. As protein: CAWSVLSRDRGRFPEAFF.

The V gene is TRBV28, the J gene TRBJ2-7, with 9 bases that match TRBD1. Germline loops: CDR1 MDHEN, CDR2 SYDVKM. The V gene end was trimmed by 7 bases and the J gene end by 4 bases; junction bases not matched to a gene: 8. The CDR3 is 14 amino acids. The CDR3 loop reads CASNPRDRVYEQYF. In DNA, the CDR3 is TGTGCCAGCAACCCGAGGGACAGGGTGTACGAGCAGTACTTC. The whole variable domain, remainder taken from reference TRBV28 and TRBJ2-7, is DVKVTQSSRYLVKRTGEKVFLECVQDMDHENMFWYRQDPGLGLRLIYFSYDVKMKEKGDIPEGYSVSREKKERFSLILESASTNQTSMYLCASNPRDRVYEQYFGPGTRLTVT.

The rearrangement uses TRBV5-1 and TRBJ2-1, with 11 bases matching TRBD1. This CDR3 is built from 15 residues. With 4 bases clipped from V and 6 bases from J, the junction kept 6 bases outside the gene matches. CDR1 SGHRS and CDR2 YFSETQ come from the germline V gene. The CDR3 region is CASSMDRGHCNEQFF. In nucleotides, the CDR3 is TGCGCCAGCAGCATGGACAGGGGGCACTGCAATGAGCAGTTCTTC.

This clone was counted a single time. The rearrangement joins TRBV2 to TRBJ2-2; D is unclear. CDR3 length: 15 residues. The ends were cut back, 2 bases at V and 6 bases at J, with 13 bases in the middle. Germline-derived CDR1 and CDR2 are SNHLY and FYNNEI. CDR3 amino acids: CASSERRIPPGELFF. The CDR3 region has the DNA TGTGCCAGCAGTGAAAGGCGGATTCCCCCCGGGGAGCTGTTTTTT. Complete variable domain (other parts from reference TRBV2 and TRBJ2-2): EPEVTQTPSHQVTQMGQEVILRCVPISNHLYFYWYRQILGQKVEFLVSFYNNEISEKSEIFDDQFSVERPDGSNFTLKIRSTKLEDSAMYFCASSERRIPPGELFFGEGSRLTVL.

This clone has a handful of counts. In DNA, the CDR3 is TGTGCCAGCAGCCCTTTTGCCGACAGGGGTGGGTACGAGCAGTACTTC. Translating gives CASSPFADRGGYEQYF. The rearrangement joins TRBV9 to TRBJ2-7; TRBD1 matches at 8 bases. The CDR3 consists of 16 residues. Germline lookup yields CDR1 SGDLS and CDR2 YYNGEE. With V trimmed by 4 bases and J by 4 bases, 13 bases remained unmatched.

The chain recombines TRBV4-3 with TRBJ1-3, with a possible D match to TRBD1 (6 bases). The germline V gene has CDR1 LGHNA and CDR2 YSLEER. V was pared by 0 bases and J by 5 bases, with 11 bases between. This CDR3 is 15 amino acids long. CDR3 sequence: CASSQELTGRNTIYF. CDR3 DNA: TGCGCCAGCAGCCAAGAATTAACAGGGAGAAACACCATATATTTT.

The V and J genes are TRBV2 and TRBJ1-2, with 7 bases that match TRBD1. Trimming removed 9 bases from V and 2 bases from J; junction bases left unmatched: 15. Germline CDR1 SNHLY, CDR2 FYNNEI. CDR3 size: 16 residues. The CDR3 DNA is TGTGCCAGTCTACGGGATGGACAGGCCCTCAACTATGGCTACACCTTC. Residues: CASLRDGQALNYGYTF. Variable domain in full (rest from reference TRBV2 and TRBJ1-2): EPEVTQTPSHQVTQMGQEVILRCVPISNHLYFYWYRQILGQKVEFLVSFYNNEISEKSEIFDDQFSVERPDGSNFTLKIRSTKLEDSAMYFCASLRDGQALNYGYTFGSGTRLTVV.

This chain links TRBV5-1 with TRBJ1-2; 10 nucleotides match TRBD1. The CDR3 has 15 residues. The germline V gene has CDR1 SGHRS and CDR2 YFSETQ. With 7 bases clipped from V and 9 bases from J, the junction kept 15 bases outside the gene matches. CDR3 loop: CASDEGDRGNESYTF. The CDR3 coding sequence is TGCGCCAGCGACGAAGGGGACAGGGGAAATGAAAGCTACACCTTC.

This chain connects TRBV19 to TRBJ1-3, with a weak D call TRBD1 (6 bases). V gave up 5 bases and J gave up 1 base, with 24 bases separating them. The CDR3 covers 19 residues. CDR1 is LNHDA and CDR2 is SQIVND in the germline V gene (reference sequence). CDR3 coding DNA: TGTGCCAGTAGTCCTCAAGATACCGACAGGATGGGTTCTGGAAACACCATATATTTT. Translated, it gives CASSPQDTDRMGSGNTIYF.

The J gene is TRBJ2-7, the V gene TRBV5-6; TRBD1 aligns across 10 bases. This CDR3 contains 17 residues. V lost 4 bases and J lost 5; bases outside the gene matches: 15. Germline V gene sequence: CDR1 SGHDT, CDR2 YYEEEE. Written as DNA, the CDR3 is TGTGCCAGCAGCCGCCCTCTGACAGGGGGCAGTCTGGACGAGCAGTACTTC. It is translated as CASSRPLTGGSLDEQYF.

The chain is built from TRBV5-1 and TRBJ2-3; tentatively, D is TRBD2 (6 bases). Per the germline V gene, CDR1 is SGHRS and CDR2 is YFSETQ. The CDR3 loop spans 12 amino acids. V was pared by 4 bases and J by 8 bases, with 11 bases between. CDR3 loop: CASSRGIGTQYF. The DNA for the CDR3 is TGCGCCAGCAGCCGGGGGATTGGTACGCAGTATTTT.

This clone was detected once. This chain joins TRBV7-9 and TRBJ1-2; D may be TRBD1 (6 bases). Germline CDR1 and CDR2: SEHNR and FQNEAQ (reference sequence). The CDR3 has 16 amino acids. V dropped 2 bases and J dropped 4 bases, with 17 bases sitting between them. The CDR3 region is CASSLSPGVGSYGYTF. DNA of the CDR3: TGTGCCAGCAGCTTAAGTCCAGGGGTGGGTTCCTATGGCTACACCTTC. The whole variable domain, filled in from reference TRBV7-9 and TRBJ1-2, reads DTGVSQNPRHKITKRGQNVTFRCDPISEHNRLYWYRQTLGQGPEFLTYFQNEAQLEKSRLLSDRFSAERPKGSFSTLEIQRTEQGDSAMYLCASSLSPGVGSYGYTFGSGTRLTVV.

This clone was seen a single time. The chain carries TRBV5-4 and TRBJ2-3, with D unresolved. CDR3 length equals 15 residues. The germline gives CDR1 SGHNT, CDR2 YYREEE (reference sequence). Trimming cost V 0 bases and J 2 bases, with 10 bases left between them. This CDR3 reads CASSLAEAITDTQYF. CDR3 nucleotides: TGTGCCAGCAGCTTGGCCGAGGCCATCACAGATACGCAGTATTTT.

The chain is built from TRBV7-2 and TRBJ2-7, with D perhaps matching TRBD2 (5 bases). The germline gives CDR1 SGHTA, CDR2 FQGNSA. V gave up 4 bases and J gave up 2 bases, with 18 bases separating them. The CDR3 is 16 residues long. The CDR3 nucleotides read TGTGCCAGCAGCTCTGGTACCGGGGAGCTCACCTACGAGCAGTACTTC. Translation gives CASSSGTGELTYEQYF.